A single sample is the source of the 3 T cell receptor beta chains below, sequenced in a study of beta chain features in type 1 diabetes. Study-level findings and limits: Moderately but significantly shorter TCRB CDR3s were found in Type 1 diabetes patients in all four CD4+ subsets.

Expressed TCRB transcripts were sequenced because the isolated RNA had all been reverse transcribed beforehand. Clones were sequenced by immunoSEQ multiplex PCR, and TCRdb holds only the in-frame ones, with some missing. Of about 150,000 clones listed, around 10% are singletons. What these receptors recognize is not known. Material for sequencing was central memory CD4+ T cells from blood. The receptors were sampled from a young man with type 1 diabetes.

V and J are TRBV2 and TRBJ2-5; TRBD1 aligns across 12 bases. The CDR3 covers 15 residues. Germline trimming cut 7 bases from V and 4 bases from J; bases unmatched to any gene: 7. CDR1 is SNHLY and CDR2 is FYNNEI in the germline V gene. CDR3 sequence reads: CASNRDRGHGETQYF. The CDR3 DNA sequence: TGTGCCAGCAACCGGGACAGGGGGCATGGAGAGACCCAGTACTTC.

This clone was seen only a few times. The V call is TRBV25-1, the J call TRBJ2-7; TRBD1 matches 8 bases. CDR1 MGHDK and CDR2 SYGVNS come from the germline V gene. Trimming took 6 bases from V and 2 from J; bases not matched to a gene: 6. The CDR3 is 14 amino acids. CDR3 bases: TGTGCCAGCAGAAAGACAGGGGCCACCTACGAGCAGTACTTC. Its translation is CASRKTGATYEQYF.

V is TRBV18 and J is TRBJ2-5, with TRBD1 identical over 7 bases. The CDR3 is 14 residues long. CDR1 is KGHSH and CDR2 is LQKENI in the germline V gene. Trimming removed 5 bases from V and 4 bases from J; junction bases left unmatched: 7. CDR3 in amino acids: CASSSGTEGETQYF. In DNA, the CDR3 is TGTGCCAGCTCATCAGGGACAGAAGGAGAGACCCAGTACTTC. The full variable domain, its missing parts supplied by reference TRBV18 and TRBJ2-5, is NAGVMQNPRHLVRRRGQEARLRCSPMKGHSHVYWYRQLPEEGLKFMVYLQKENIIDESGMPKERFSAEFPKEGPSILRIQQVVRGDSAAYFCASSSGTEGETQYFGPGTRLLVL.